This T cell receptor (beta chain) is drawn from a study of blood T cells in healthy people across ages. Drawing of peripheral blood yielded ten milliliters from each donor. V lost 5 bases, J lost 6 bases, and 5 bases stayed unmatched. The germline gives CDR1 DFQATT, CDR2 SNEGSKA (reference sequence). This CDR3 is built from 14 residues. Alongside a J-beta primer mix, a sample-barcoded 5' primer served in a second PCR lasting roughly 7 to 12 cycles. TCRdb reanalysed the 5' RACE reads using MiXCR and keeps one entry per CDR3 protein. This sample has over 300,000 distinct CDR3 sequences; approximately 52% occur once, and the top ten carry 45% to 60%.

The genes are TRBV20-1 and TRBJ2-2; 11 bases are shared with TRBD2. The clonotype was recovered from a man aged 55 to 70 in good health. The source material was blood. This CDR3 is CSAEATSGAGELFF. DNA of the CDR3: TGCAGTGCTGAGGCGACTAGCGGGGCCGGGGAGCTGTTTTTT.